The sequence of this TCR beta chain was determined in a study of blood T cell repertoires in COVID-19. Study overall: The analysed material was cDNA or gDNA that came from T cells, B-cell-depleted T cells, or PBMCs.

The protocol was immunoSEQ multiplex PCR, while the TCRdb copy is restricted to in-frame clones and leaves out a portion. The sample yields more than 120,000 clones, around 86% seen once. Trimming took 10 bases from V and 5 from J, leaving 17 bases between them. The CDR3 totals 13 residues. Germline values: CDR1 MNHEY, CDR2 SVGAGI. The sequence was obtained from a man aged 45 to 65 who had recovered from COVID-19. V is TRBV6-5 and J is TRBJ1-2, with no clear D. The specimen sequenced was peripheral blood. CDR3 in amino acids: CATTPGPSYGYTF. The CDR3 region has the DNA TGTGCCACCACCCCAGGCCCAAGTTATGGCTACACCTTC.